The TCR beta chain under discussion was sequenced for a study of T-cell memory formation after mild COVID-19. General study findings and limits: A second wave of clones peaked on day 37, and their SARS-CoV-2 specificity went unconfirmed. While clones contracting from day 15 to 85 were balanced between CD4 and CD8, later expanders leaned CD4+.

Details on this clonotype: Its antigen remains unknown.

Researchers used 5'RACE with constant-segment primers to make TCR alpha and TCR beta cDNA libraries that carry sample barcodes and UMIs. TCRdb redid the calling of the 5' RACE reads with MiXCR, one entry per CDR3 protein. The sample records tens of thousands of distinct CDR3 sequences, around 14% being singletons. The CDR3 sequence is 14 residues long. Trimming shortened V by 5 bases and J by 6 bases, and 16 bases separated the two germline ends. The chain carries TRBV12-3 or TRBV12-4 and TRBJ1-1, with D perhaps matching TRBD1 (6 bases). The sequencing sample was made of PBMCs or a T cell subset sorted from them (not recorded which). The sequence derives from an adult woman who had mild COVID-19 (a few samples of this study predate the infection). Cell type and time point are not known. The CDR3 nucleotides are TGTGCCAGCAGTCGGACAGCTCAAGGGGCTGAAGCTTTCTTT. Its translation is CASSRTAQGAEAFF.